The 20 T cell receptor beta chains below all came from one sample that was sequenced in a study of blood T cell repertoires in COVID-19. Assay used: immunoSEQ multiplex PCR; TCRdb lists only in-frame clones, some missing. Of around 30,000 clones in the sample, roughly nine tenths were seen once. Sample: peripheral blood. The receptors come from a man between 50 and 59 years old with active COVID-19.

The chain couples TRBV6-5 to TRBJ2-1; 9 nucleotides match TRBD1. Germline V gene data show CDR1 as MNHEY and CDR2 as SVGAGI. The CDR3 covers 15 residues. Germline trimming cut 6 bases from V and 3 bases from J; bases unmatched to any gene: 6. This chain's CDR3 is CASRKGTGSYNEQFF. The CDR3 nucleotides are TGTGCCAGCAGGAAAGGGACAGGGAGCTACAATGAGCAGTTCTTC.

The rearrangement uses TRBV9 and TRBJ2-7; 7 positions agree with TRBD1. V trimming: 0 bases; J trimming: 2 bases; junction bases outside the gene matches: 5. The CDR3 has 15 amino acids. From germline, CDR1 is SGDLS and CDR2 YYNGEE. The CDR3 loop reads CASSVATGATYEQYF. In DNA form, the CDR3 reads TGTGCCAGCAGCGTAGCAACAGGGGCAACCTACGAGCAGTACTTC. Supplemented by reference TRBV9 and TRBJ2-7, the full variable domain reads DSGVTQTPKHLITATGQRVTLRCSPRSGDLSVYWYQQSLDQGLQFLIQYYNGEERAKGNILERFSAQQFPDLHSELNLSSLELGDSALYFCASSVATGATYEQYFGPGTRLTVT.

The chain joins TRBV29-1 to TRBJ1-2, with D tentatively TRBD1 (6 bases). CDR1 is SQVTM and CDR2 is ANQGSEA in the germline V gene. This CDR3 spans 14 amino acids. Trimming took 3 bases from V and 1 from J, leaving 12 bases between them. CDR3 protein: CSVDPTGGNYGYTF. The CDR3 DNA reads as TGCAGCGTTGACCCGACAGGTGGTAACTATGGCTACACCTTC.

This chain joins TRBV15 and TRBJ1-4; possibly TRBD1 for D (6 bases). The germline gives CDR1 LNHNV, CDR2 YYDKDF (reference sequence). The length of the CDR3 is 16 residues. V lost 3 bases and J lost 8, with 19 bases in between. CDR3 coding DNA: TGTGCCACCAGCAGCCTAGGGACAACCCGGGGCGAAAAACTGTTTTTT. It yields the protein CATSSLGTTRGEKLFF.

V is TRBV4-1 and J is TRBJ2-3, with 14 bases lining up with TRBD2. This CDR3 is 19 amino acids long. The V and J ends lost 4 bases and 2 bases, in that order; junction bases with no gene match: 11. Germline CDR1 MGHRA, CDR2 YSYEKL. The CDR3 nucleotides read TGCGCCAGCAGCCCCTGGGCCGGGACTAGCGGGGGCGACACAGATACGCAGTATTTT. Its translation: CASSPWAGTSGGDTDTQYF.

The CDR3 protein is CASSAGGTAYQPQHF. The CDR3 bases are TGTGCCAGCAGCGCCGGCGGGACAGCGTATCAGCCCCAGCATTTT. The V and J genes are TRBV9 and TRBJ1-5; 7 bases line up with TRBD1. Germline V lookup: CDR1 SGDLS, CDR2 YYNGEE. Germline trimming cut 3 bases from V and 5 bases from J; bases unmatched to any gene: 8. The CDR3 has 15 amino acids.

The chain is built from TRBV2 and TRBJ1-3; D possibly corresponds to TRBD1 (6 bases). The CDR3 runs to 15 residues. The ends were cut back, 4 bases at V and 4 bases at J, with 14 bases in the middle. Germline CDR1 SNHLY, CDR2 FYNNEI. The chain's CDR3 is CASSAGGAPGNTIYF. CDR3 DNA sequence: TGTGCCAGCAGTGCTGGGGGGGCGCCCGGAAACACCATATATTTT.

The V and J genes are TRBV19 and TRBJ1-2; 9 bases are a match to TRBD1. CDR1 and CDR2 from the germline V gene are LNHDA and SQIVND (reference sequence). V shed 6 bases and J 4 bases; nucleotides not matched to a gene: 6. There are 14 residues in the CDR3. CDR3: CASRDTGGSYGYTF. The CDR3, as DNA: TGTGCCAGTAGGGATACAGGGGGCAGCTATGGCTACACCTTC.

The rearrangement uses TRBV30 and TRBJ1-2, with 12 positions matching TRBD1. J lost 3 bases, V lost 2 bases, and 13 bases had no gene match. The CDR3 runs to 18 residues. The germline V gene has CDR1 GTSNPN and CDR2 SVGIG (reference sequence). The CDR3 DNA reads TGTGCCTGGAGTAGAGAACCGGGACAGGGGGCTACGGACTATGGCTACACCTTC. It encodes CAWSREPGQGATDYGYTF.

This chain uses TRBV11-2 with TRBJ2-7; TRBD1 matches at 9 bases. Germline assignment: CDR1 SGHAT and CDR2 FQNNGV. The CDR3 has 18 amino acids. The trim removed 5 bases at V and 4 bases at J, leaving 18 bases unmatched. The DNA of the CDR3 is TGTGCCAGCAGCCCCGGACAGGGGTTCAATCCCCGCGTTTACGAGCAGTACTTC. This codes for CASSPGQGFNPRVYEQYF.

V is TRBV14 and J is TRBJ2-7, with 7 bases identical to TRBD2. This CDR3 comprises 11 residues. Trimming cost V 1 base and J 9 bases; bases outside gene matches: 0. From germline, CDR1 is SGHDN and CDR2 FVKESK. The CDR3 region is CASSQGTRQYF. The CDR3 nucleotides read TGTGCCAGCAGCCAAGGGACTAGGCAGTACTTC.

The chain carries TRBV6-5 and TRBJ1-2, with 8 bases identical to TRBD1. This CDR3 has 13 amino acids. The germline gives CDR1 MNHEY, CDR2 SVGAGI. With 6 bases clipped from V and 4 bases from J, the junction kept 4 bases outside the gene matches. The DNA of the CDR3 is TGTGCCAGCAGCCCCGACAGGGGCTATGGCTACACCTTC. It translates to CASSPDRGYGYTF.

The rearrangement links TRBV11-2 to TRBJ2-7; TRBD1 agrees at 7 bases. Germline trimming cut 5 bases from V and 2 bases from J; bases unmatched to any gene: 9. This CDR3 is 15 amino acids long. CDR1 and CDR2 from the germline V gene are SGHAT and FQNNGV. Here the CDR3 DNA reads TGTGCCAGCAGCCAGTCCGGGACAGCTCCCTACGAGCAGTACTTC. It specifies CASSQSGTAPYEQYF.

This clone has a single count. The chain recombines TRBV10-2 with TRBJ2-5, with 8 positions matching TRBD2. There are 13 residues in the CDR3. Germline CDR1 WSHSY, CDR2 SAAADI. V was clipped by 8 bases and J by 5 bases; unmatched bases: 7. CDR3 residues: CASRAGGLETQYF. In nucleotides, the CDR3 is TGCGCCAGCCGGGCGGGAGGCCTGGAGACCCAGTACTTC.

V gene TRBV19 combines with J gene TRBJ2-2; 14 bases fit TRBD2. The CDR3 sequence is 19 residues long. The V gene end was trimmed by 5 bases and the J gene end by 3 bases; junction bases not matched to a gene: 11. CDR1 and CDR2 (germline): LNHDA, SQIVND (reference sequence). CDR3 sequence: CASSPRGLAGGLDTGELFF. Written as DNA, the CDR3 is TGTGCCAGTAGTCCCCGAGGACTAGCGGGAGGCCTGGACACCGGGGAGCTGTTTTTT.

This clone was seen just once. V usage is TRBV2 and J usage is TRBJ2-1, with 8 bases identical to TRBD1. The germline V gene has CDR1 SNHLY and CDR2 FYNNEI. This CDR3 comprises 15 residues. V shed 6 bases, J shed 0 bases, and the junction held 4 bases outside the gene matches. CDR3 sequence reads: CASSGDRSSYNEQFF. The CDR3 DNA sequence: TGTGCCAGCAGCGGGGACAGGAGCTCCTACAATGAGCAGTTCTTC.

The gene calls are TRBV21-1 and TRBJ1-6; the table's D gene call, TRBD1, was not cross checked with the DNA. TRBV21-1 is a pseudogene locus. CDR3 length: 16 residues. The CDR3 sequence is CASSGTRQGGNSPLHF. The CDR3 DNA follows: TGTGCCAGCAGCGGGACCCGACAGGGGGGTAATTCACCCCTCCACTTT.

The V call is TRBV30, the J call TRBJ2-5; D possibly corresponds to TRBD2 (5 bases). The CDR3 spans 13 residues. V shed 4 bases and J shed 0 bases, with 9 bases lying between them. Looked up from germline, CDR1 is GTSNPN and CDR2 is SVGIG (reference sequence). CDR3 DNA: TGTGCCTGGATTCGGGATAACCAAGAGACCCAGTACTTC. It encodes CAWIRDNQETQYF.

The chain carries TRBV5-1 and TRBJ1-5; D remains unclear. The V gene's germline CDR1 is SGHRS and CDR2 YFSETQ. The CDR3 contains 14 residues. Trimming removed 0 bases at V and 7 bases at J, with 11 bases between. The CDR3 nucleotides are TGCGCCAGCAGCTTGGCCGCCGGAGTCCAGCCCCAGCATTTT. It codes for CASSLAAGVQPQHF.

The CDR3 protein is CASRGSVNTGELFF. The CDR3 nucleotides read TGTGCCAGCAGGGGGAGTGTGAACACCGGGGAGCTGTTTTTT. The gene calls are TRBV6-6 and TRBJ2-2; a possible D gene is TRBD2 (5 bases). V was pared by 6 bases and J by 1 base, with 9 bases between. CDR1 is MNHNY and CDR2 is SVGAGI in the germline V gene (reference sequence). The CDR3 totals 14 residues.